The sequence of this TCR beta chain was determined in a study of blood T cell repertoires in COVID-19 (dated by TCRdb to 2020 to 2022). About the study as a whole: Samples from collaborators originated in the United States, Italy and Spain and spanned both the acute and convalescent phases of COVID-19. The material from the prospective study consisted of cDNA or gDNA derived from T cells, B-cell-depleted T cells, or PBMCs. Subjects who had been exposed to COVID-19, were actively infected with it, or had recovered from it provided the deeply sampled blood TCRbeta repertoires that made up the dataset. A freely available public database, intended as a resource for researchers studying the immune response to SARS-CoV-2, is where the repertoires were released. The samples were drawn from two sources: the first 160 participants of the ongoing ImmuneRACE study, and over 1,000 subjects contributed by 6 global collaborators. Sample metadata almost always included a de-identified subject ID, COVID-19 status, age in years and sex. Where HLA class I and class II types were available, the types were taken from metadata supplied by the sample provider, not from assay-based typing.

The immunoSEQ Assay, a bias-controlled multiplex PCR, was used to amplify TCRbeta CDR3 regions from genomic DNA. On the authors' methods: Nucleated cell counts per sample were estimated from amplification of reference gene primers within the assay. To quantify the absolute abundance of each unique TCRbeta CDR3 rearrangement, sequence reads were collapsed and filtered. Productive Simpson clonality was computed per sample as the square root of Simpson's diversity index over productive rearrangements. Sourced from immuneACCESS, this table was stored by TCRdb with only in-frame sequences that have V and J called. A share of the clones is absent; for the studies checked, an unresolved V gene accounts for under half, and the remainder has no known explanation. Clonal size and the V and J genes are those of that table, whereas D and trimming came from the DNA. The sample table holds about 300,000 clones, of which approximately 88% were seen once. The ten most abundant clones make up 1.5% to 2% of the sample.

Notes on this clone: The antigen this receptor binds is unknown. One base away there is no much larger clone; base qualities are not given.

Participants in the prospective study were aged about 18 to 95 years, lived in under 30 United States geographic areas, and enrolled through a virtual design. In the prospective study, cohorts were assigned on the basis of participant-reported clinical history obtained from a screening survey and a study questionnaire. ImmuneRACE Cohort 3 recovered participants were defined by two consecutive negative NP/OP PCR tests, healthcare professional clearance, or symptom resolution. Mobile phlebotomists in the prospective study collected whole blood, serum and a nasopharyngeal or oropharyngeal swab from every participant. Participants in the prospective study had the option to provide additional blood draws and questionnaires over a roughly 2-month period. Before DNA extraction, blood samples from the prospective study were shipped at room temperature or frozen. The study at large found these results: The quantity of clinical and demographic metadata differed by source and by participant and was supplied without curation.

The receptor was isolated from a woman in her thirties or forties who had recovered from COVID-19. Sequencing used PBMCs or T cells enriched from blood (not recorded which).

The CDR3 protein sequence reads: CASSSRQGRTGELFF. The nucleotides read TGTGCCAGCAGCTCAAGACAGGGTCGAACCGGGGAGCTGTTTTTT. In this chain, TRBV5-4 is recombined with TRBJ2-2; the central 7 bases match TRBD1. The CDR3 holds 15 amino acids from the cysteine to the phenylalanine. Only the CDR3 part of the read is kept: 45 bases, read in frame from the first base. V ends up 3 bases short and J 5 bases short, with an unmatched junction base count of 7. The germline V gene (reference sequence) supplies CDR1 SGHNT and CDR2 YYREEE.